This is a list of T cell receptor beta chains from one sample in a study of radiation and T cells in renal cell carcinoma. Sequenced by immunoSEQ multiplex PCR; TCRdb stores in-frame clones only, minus some. The sample yields 120,000 or so clones, around 90% seen once. Sequencing used blood, obtained from a patient whose treatment included radiotherapy and nephrectomy. The source is a woman in her 70s with renal cell carcinoma. CDR3s include the opening cysteine and the closing phenylalanine or tryptophan. Each record gives: D gene, V gene, clone size, J gene, CDR3 protein, CDR3 DNA. The D gene is left open where the match is weak. Expanded clones get a size class; other rows say once, few or many, or leave the size out.

D: .
V: TRBV21-1
size: .
J: TRBJ2-1
CDR3: CASSKKLITGGVYNEQFF
DNA: TGTGCCAGCAGCAAAAAACTTATAACCGGGGGGGTTTACAATGAGCAGTTCTTC

D: .
V: TRBV7-9
size: .
J: TRBJ2-1
CDR3: CASSLKLDSRLTYNEQFF
DNA: TGTGCCAGCAGCTTAAAGTTGGACAGCCGCCTGACCTACAATGAGCAGTTCTTC

D: TRBD1
V: TRBV19
size: .
J: TRBJ1-5
CDR3: CASSIDRGSNQPQHF
DNA: TGTGCCAGTAGTATCGACAGGGGGAGCAATCAGCCCCAGCATTTT

D: .
V: TRBV15
size: .
J: TRBJ2-5
CDR3: CATSRDPRGAETQYF
DNA: TGTGCCACCAGCAGAGATCCCAGGGGGGCAGAGACCCAGTACTTC

D: .
V: TRBV30
size: .
J: TRBJ2-7
CDR3: CAWRKGGTEQYF
DNA: TGTGCCTGGAGAAAGGGAGGAACCGAGCAGTACTTC

D: TRBD1
V: TRBV27
size: .
J: TRBJ1-4
CDR3: CASSFLWDRVSGEKLFF
DNA: TGTGCCAGCAGTTTCCTTTGGGACAGGGTGTCAGGTGAAAAACTGTTTTTT

D: .
V: TRBV7-7
size: .
J: TRBJ2-6
CDR3: CASSLSLSGANVLTF
DNA: TGTGCTAGCAGCTTATCTCTCTCTGGGGCCAACGTCCTGACTTTC

D: .
V: TRBV4-1
size: once
J: TRBJ1-1
CDR3: CASSQVLPMNTEAFF
DNA: TGCGCCAGCAGCCAAGTACTACCGATGAACACTGAAGCTTTCTTT

D: .
V: TRBV28
size: .
J: TRBJ1-1
CDR3: CASSLISPRHTEAFF
DNA: TGTGCCAGCAGTTTAATCAGTCCCCGCCACACTGAAGCTTTCTTT

D: TRBD2
V: TRBV30
size: once
J: TRBJ2-3
CDR3: CAWSVQGSGTDTQYF
DNA: TGTGCCTGGAGTGTTCAGGGTAGCGGGACAGATACGCAGTATTTT

D: .
V: TRBV5-6
size: .
J: TRBJ1-2
CDR3: CASSLDSSYGYTF
DNA: TGTGCCAGCAGCTTGGATAGCTCCTATGGCTACACCTTC

D: .
V: TRBV6-1
size: .
J: TRBJ1-1
CDR3: CASSEGGFGNTEAFF
DNA: TGTGCCAGCAGTGAAGGGGGGTTCGGGAACACTGAAGCTTTCTTT

D: TRBD1
V: TRBV7-2
size: .
J: TRBJ2-6
CDR3: CASSKTDRAVSGANVLTF
DNA: TGTGCCAGCAGCAAAACCGACAGGGCGGTCTCTGGGGCCAACGTCCTGACTTTC

D: .
V: TRBV10-3
size: .
J: TRBJ1-4
CDR3: CAISAGRGTNEKLFF
DNA: TGTGCCATCAGTGCAGGGAGAGGGACTAATGAAAAACTGTTTTTT

D: .
V: TRBV5-1
size: .
J: TRBJ1-3
CDR3: CASSLGSGLNSGNTIYF
DNA: TGCGCCAGCAGCTTGGGGTCAGGCCTCAACTCTGGAAACACCATATATTTT

D: .
V: TRBV6-5
size: .
J: TRBJ2-7
CDR3: CASSFGRDEQYF
DNA: TGTGCCAGCAGTTTCGGGAGAGACGAGCAGTACTTC

D: .
V: TRBV4-3
size: .
J: TRBJ1-6
CDR3: CASSQEPKMGNSPLHF
DNA: TGCGCCAGCAGCCAAGAACCAAAAATGGGGAATTCACCCCTCCACTTT

D: TRBD1
V: TRBV7-2
size: once
J: TRBJ1-5
CDR3: CASSRTGGNQPQHF
DNA: TGTGCCAGCAGCCGGACAGGGGGCAATCAGCCCCAGCATTTT

D: .
V: TRBV2
size: .
J: TRBJ2-5
CDR3: CASILDREETQYF
DNA: .

D: TRBD2
V: TRBV7-2
size: .
J: TRBJ2-7
CDR3: CASSQLAGAPYEQYF
DNA: TGTGCCAGCAGCCAACTAGCGGGGGCCCCCTACGAGCAGTACTTC

D: .
V: TRBV18
size: .
J: TRBJ2-2
CDR3: CASSLVTRTNTGELFF
DNA: TGTGCCAGCTCACTGGTTACGCGTACGAACACCGGGGAGCTGTTTTTT

D: TRBD2
V: TRBV5-4
size: .
J: TRBJ2-1
CDR3: CASSLGLAGFGEQFF
DNA: TGTGCCAGCAGCTTGGGCCTAGCGGGGTTTGGTGAGCAGTTCTTC

D: TRBD1
V: TRBV7-2
size: .
J: TRBJ2-5
CDR3: CASSLTGAFQETQYF
DNA: TGTGCCAGCAGCTTGACAGGGGCCTTCCAAGAGACCCAGTACTTC

D: .
V: TRBV28
size: .
J: TRBJ1-2
CDR3: CASSLTGQLYGYTF
DNA: TGTGCCAGCAGTTTAACCGGACAGCTCTATGGCTACACCTTC

D: TRBD1
V: TRBV5-1
size: .
J: TRBJ1-1
CDR3: CASVGGLTGTTEAFF
DNA: TGCGCCAGCGTAGGGGGGTTGACAGGGACCACTGAAGCTTTCTTT

D: TRBD2
V: TRBV5-1
size: once
J: TRBJ2-3
CDR3: CASSSGLAGGRSSTDTQYF
DNA: TGCGCCAGCAGCTCAGGGCTAGCGGGGGGACGATCTAGCACAGATACGCAGTATTTT

D: .
V: TRBV6-1
size: .
J: TRBJ1-1
CDR3: CASSEVALITEAFF
DNA: TGTGCCAGCAGTGAAGTGGCATTGATCACTGAAGCTTTCTTT